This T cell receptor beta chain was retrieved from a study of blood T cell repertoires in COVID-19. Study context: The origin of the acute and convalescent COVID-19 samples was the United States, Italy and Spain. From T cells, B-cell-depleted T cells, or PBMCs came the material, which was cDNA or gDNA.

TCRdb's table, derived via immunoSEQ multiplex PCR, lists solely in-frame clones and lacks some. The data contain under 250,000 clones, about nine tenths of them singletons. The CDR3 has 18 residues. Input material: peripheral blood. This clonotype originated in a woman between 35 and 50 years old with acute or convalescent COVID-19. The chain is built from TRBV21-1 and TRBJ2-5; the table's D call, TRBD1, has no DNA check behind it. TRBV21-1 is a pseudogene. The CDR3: CASSKSPLDRAARYAQYF. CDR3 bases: TGTGCCAGCAGCAAAAGCCCTCTCGACAGGGCAGCTCGGTATGCCCAGTACTTC.